The next 7 T cell receptor beta chains were all read from a single sample in a study of blood T cell repertoires in COVID-19. This table comes from immunoSEQ multiplex PCR, and its TCRdb copy is limited to in-frame clones, with some not included. In the table there are more than 45,000 clones, about 90% of which are singletons. The sequencing sample was made of peripheral blood. The receptors here all came from a human donor in a cohort sampled during active COVID-19.

The chain joins TRBV2 to TRBJ2-1; 8 bases are shared with TRBD2. The V gene's germline CDR1 is SNHLY and CDR2 FYNNEI. This CDR3 region has 17 residues. V gave up 4 bases and J gave up 2 bases; unmatched junction bases: 10. Here the CDR3 DNA reads TGTGCCAGCAGTGGGCCCCACGCGGGGGGCGCCTACAATGAGCAGTTCTTC. It codes for CASSGPHAGGAYNEQFF.

The V gene is TRBV27, the J gene TRBJ2-1, with 9 positions matching TRBD2. The trim removed 4 bases at V and 4 bases at J, leaving 2 bases unmatched. The CDR3 is 14 amino acids. CDR1 is MNHEY, CDR2 SMNVEV, per germline (reference sequence). CDR3 coding DNA: TGTGCCAGCAGTTCCGCGGGGGGGTACAATGAGCAGTTCTTC. Protein sequence: CASSSAGGYNEQFF.

V gene TRBV5-1 combines with J gene TRBJ1-2; 8 nucleotides agree with TRBD1. This CDR3 contains 13 residues. V was pared by 3 bases and J by 5 bases, with 3 bases of the junction left unmatched. Germline-derived CDR1 and CDR2 are SGHRS and YFSETQ. The CDR3 nucleotides are TGCGCCAGCAGCTGGACAGGGAATTATGGCTACACCTTC. Protein product: CASSWTGNYGYTF.

This rearrangement joins TRBV25-1 to TRBJ1-5; the match to TRBD1 covers 8 bases. Germline V gene lookup returns CDR1 MGHDK and CDR2 SYGVNS. This CDR3 is 14 amino acids long. The V and J ends lost 5 bases and 2 bases, in that order; junction bases with no gene match: 2. CDR3 bases: TGTGCCAGCAGTCCGACAGGGGGCAATCAGCCCCAGCATTTT. It encodes CASSPTGGNQPQHF.

The chain employs TRBV2 and TRBJ2-1; possibly TRBD2 for D (6 bases). This CDR3 region has 13 residues. V was clipped by 4 bases and J by 9 bases, with 13 bases between them. CDR1 is SNHLY and CDR2 is FYNNEI in the germline V gene. CDR3 nucleotide sequence: TGTGCCAGCAGTGTGGAGGGTCTCGGTGAGCAGTTCTTC. Its protein is CASSVEGLGEQFF.

The V call is TRBV27, the J call TRBJ1-2, with TRBD1 identical over 8 bases. The germline CDR1 and CDR2 sequences are MNHEY and SMNVEV (reference sequence). The CDR3 is 14 amino acids. The trim removed 5 bases at V and 8 bases at J, leaving 10 bases unmatched. The CDR3 sequence is CASSSTRGLGGYTF. The CDR3, as DNA: TGTGCCAGCAGTAGCACCAGGGGGCTGGGAGGCTACACCTTC.

The rearrangement joins TRBV7-2 to TRBJ1-4, with D unclear. The CDR3 loop spans 17 amino acids. Germline CDR1 is SGHTA and CDR2 is FQGNSA. V was shortened by 5 bases and J by 0 bases, with 16 bases between the two germline ends. Here the CDR3 DNA reads TGTGCCAGCAGCCCGAGAGGCTTACGTGCAACTAATGAAAAACTGTTTTTT. Translated, it gives CASSPRGLRATNEKLFF. The full variable domain, in which reference TRBV7-2 and TRBJ1-4 provide the parts outside the CDR3, is GAGVSQSPSNKVTEKGKDVELRCDPISGHTALYWYRQSLGQGLEFLIYFQGNSAPDKSGLPSDRFSAERTGGSVSTLTIQRTQQEDSAVYLCASSPRGLRATNEKLFFGSGTQLSVL.